This T cell receptor (beta chain) is from a study of cytomegalovirus exposure and HLA in healthy donors. Study-wide results and limits: Presence/absence analysis assumed near-uniform sequencing depth across donors. The likely origin of a cluster of highly shared sequence variants was a sequencing artifact.

With regard to this clone: Its antigen is unidentified.

V shed 1 base, J shed 0 bases, and the junction held 14 bases outside the gene matches. The CDR3 is 20 amino acids. Germline lookup yields CDR1 SGHRS and CDR2 YFSETQ. This PCR relied on a set of 60 Vbeta primers and 13 Jbeta primers. The method was immunoSEQ multiplex PCR; TCRdb's version includes in-frame clones alone and lacks a portion of them. The sample includes roughly 150,000 clones, about 8.9% of them seen just once. This chain connects TRBV5-1 to TRBJ2-3, with 10 bases that match TRBD2. This clonotype was obtained from a man over 45 in good health and CMV-seronegative. Sequenced sample: PBMCs. CDR3 protein: CASSLWTSGTNIPSTDTQYF. CDR3 coding DNA: TGCGCCAGCAGCTTGTGGACTAGCGGTACTAATATACCTAGCACAGATACGCAGTATTTT.